These T cell receptor beta chains were read from a single sample in a study of shared clonotypes between healthy human individuals. This table comes from immunoSEQ multiplex PCR, and its TCRdb copy is limited to in-frame clones, with some not included. The sample lists 1.5 million to 2.5 million clones, just under 95% occurring once. Sequencing used naive CD8+ T cells sorted from blood. These receptors were collected from a man younger than 30 in good health. The conserved cysteine and the conserved F or W are not part of the CDR3 here. Some rows have no size entry. The others give once, few or many, or a class for an expanded clone.

size	V	J	CDR3
-	TRBV4-1	TRBJ2-1	ASSLKEGPEQF
-	TRBV6-5	TRBJ2-3	ASSYGGQATTQY
-	TRBV9	TRBJ1-6	ASSDSDRASSYNSPLH
few	TRBV13	TRBJ1-1	ASSLNLNTEAF
-	TRBV11-2	TRBJ2-7	ASSLATGGYEQY
-	TRBV29-1	TRBJ2-1	SVGPETYNEQF
-	TRBV7-9	TRBJ2-7	ASSLLSTGRTGQY
-	TRBV7-9	TRBJ2-1	ASSWTSGGLNEQF
-	TRBV4-1	TRBJ2-7	ASSQGHTNPYEQY
-	TRBV27	TRBJ1-1	ASSLSGRPAF
-	TRBV27	TRBJ1-2	ASSPDRAQLDYGYT
-	TRBV18	TRBJ2-5	ASSPPLEETQY
-	TRBV7-9	TRBJ1-1	ASSSGDRGNTEAF
once	TRBV7-6	TRBJ2-7	ASSPSEIGTSSFEQY
-	TRBV7-9	TRBJ1-3	ASSNTDRGEVGNTIY
-	TRBV29-1	TRBJ2-3	SVEGTDTQY
once	TRBV4-2	TRBJ1-4	ASSHFPGRGELIAEKLF
-	TRBV5-5	TRBJ1-1	ASSLLWDTEAF
-	TRBV4-1	TRBJ1-6	ASSHEGGNSPLH
-	TRBV4-1	TRBJ2-7	ASSHGQGTYEQY
-	TRBV7-2	TRBJ2-1	ASGGRGAYNEQF
-	TRBV14	TRBJ1-2	ASSQGRSPNYGYT
-	TRBV6-1	TRBJ1-1	ASSEVLGSAEAF
-	TRBV27	TRBJ1-1	ASSLTAANTEAF
-	TRBV9	TRBJ1-1	ASSAPGQLNTEAF
-	TRBV9	TRBJ2-2	ASHAGRGGTGELF
-	TRBV6-5	TRBJ1-6	ASSPHSGAASPLH
-	TRBV7-8	TRBJ1-3	ASSPQGYGNTIY
-	TRBV5-6	TRBJ1-2	ASSLASQGFDYGYT
-	TRBV5-4	TRBJ2-7	ASSPSVLGGEQY
-	TRBV11-2	TRBJ2-1	ASSLGGTGYNEQF
-	TRBV5-6	TRBJ1-2	ASSLLSEILSYGYT
-	TRBV7-6	TRBJ2-3	ASSFLGDTDTQY
once	TRBV27	TRBJ1-4	ASSYSQGPSNEKLF
-	TRBV19	TRBJ2-7	ASSSLSYEQY
-	TRBV7-8	TRBJ2-5	ASSLLRVETQY
-	TRBV5-1	TRBJ1-1	ASSTTTGPYTEAF
-	TRBV7-2	TRBJ2-1	ASSTRPYNEQF
-	TRBV19	TRBJ2-7	ASSWGPDDSYEQY
-	TRBV7-9	TRBJ2-7	ASSPWVAGGDEQY
-	TRBV7-9	TRBJ2-7	ASSSPVGPYEQY
-	TRBV29-1	TRBJ2-1	STDGNEQF